This T cell receptor (beta chain) was found in a study of early T cells in non-severe SARS-CoV-2 infection. Study background: Whole-blood bulk RNA, unsorted, was sequenced, and chains were unpaired. Study-wide results and limits: The matching step, a VDJdb search, favored anti-spike CD8 responses and missed private and CD4 specificities.

A remark on this clonotype: Its target is unknown.

Germline CDR1 reads MNHEY; CDR2 reads SVGEGT. CDR3 length: 14 amino acids. V was cut by 1 base and J by 5 bases, with 10 bases left in between. In the library, individual cDNA molecules carried attached unique molecular identifiers. TCRdb reprocessed the 5' RACE reads with MiXCR, giving one entry per CDR3 protein. The table has 45,000 to 70,000 distinct CDR3 sequences, about 7.7% seen once. This chain joins TRBV6-2 or TRBV6-3 and TRBJ2-3; tentative D call: TRBD1 (5 bases). The material was whole blood, obtained at baseline. This TCR came from an adult who was a healthcare worker with PCR-confirmed SARS-CoV-2 infection or an uninfected control (not recorded which). The DNA of the CDR3 is TGTGCCAGCAGTTACTTGGGGCTGAAAGATACGCAGTATTTT. Translation gives CASSYLGLKDTQYF.